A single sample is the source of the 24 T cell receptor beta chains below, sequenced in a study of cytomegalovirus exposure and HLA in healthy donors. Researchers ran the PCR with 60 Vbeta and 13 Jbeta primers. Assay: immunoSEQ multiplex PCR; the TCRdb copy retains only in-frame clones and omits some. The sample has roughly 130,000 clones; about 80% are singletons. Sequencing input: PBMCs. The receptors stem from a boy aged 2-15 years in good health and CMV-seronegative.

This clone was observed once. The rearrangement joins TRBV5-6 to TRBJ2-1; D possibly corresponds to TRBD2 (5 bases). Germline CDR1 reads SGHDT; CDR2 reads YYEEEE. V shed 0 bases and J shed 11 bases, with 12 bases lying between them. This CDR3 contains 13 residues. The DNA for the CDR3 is TGTGCCAGCAGCTTGGAGCGGCATCCCCAGCAGTTCTTC. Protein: CASSLERHPQQFF.

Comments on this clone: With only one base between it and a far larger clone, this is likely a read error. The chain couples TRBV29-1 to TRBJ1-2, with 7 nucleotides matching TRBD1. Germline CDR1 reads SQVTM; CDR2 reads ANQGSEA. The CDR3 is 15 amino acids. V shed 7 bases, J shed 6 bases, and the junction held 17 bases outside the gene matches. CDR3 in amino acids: CSALPYLGQRNGYTF. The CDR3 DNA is TGCAGCGCTCTCCCTTACTTGGGACAGCGGAATGGCTACACCTTC.

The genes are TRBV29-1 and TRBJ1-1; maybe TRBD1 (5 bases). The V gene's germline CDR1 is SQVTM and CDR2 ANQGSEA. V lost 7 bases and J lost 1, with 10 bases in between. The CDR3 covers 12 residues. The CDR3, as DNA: TGCAGCGCCCCAGGGCCGAACACTGAAGCTTTCTTT. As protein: CSAPGPNTEAFF. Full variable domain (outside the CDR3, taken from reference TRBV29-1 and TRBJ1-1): SAVISQKPSRDICQRGTSLTIQCQVDSQVTMMFWYRQQPGQSLTLIATANQGSEATYESGFVIDKFPISRPNLTFSTLTVSNMSPEDSSIYLCSAPGPNTEAFFGQGTRLTVV.

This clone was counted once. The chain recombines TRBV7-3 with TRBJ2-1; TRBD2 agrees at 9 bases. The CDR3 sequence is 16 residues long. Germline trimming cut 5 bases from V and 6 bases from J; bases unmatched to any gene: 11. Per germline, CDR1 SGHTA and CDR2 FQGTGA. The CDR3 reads CASSRTGTSLGNEQFF. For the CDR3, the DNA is TGTGCCAGCAGCCGTACTGGGACTAGCTTGGGCAATGAGCAGTTCTTC.

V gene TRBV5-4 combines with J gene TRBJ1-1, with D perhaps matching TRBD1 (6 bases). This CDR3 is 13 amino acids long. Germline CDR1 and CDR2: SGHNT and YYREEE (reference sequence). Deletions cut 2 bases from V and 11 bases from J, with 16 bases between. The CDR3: CASSLQGMGDAFF. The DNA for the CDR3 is TGTGCCAGCAGCTTACAGGGAATGGGAGATGCTTTCTTT.

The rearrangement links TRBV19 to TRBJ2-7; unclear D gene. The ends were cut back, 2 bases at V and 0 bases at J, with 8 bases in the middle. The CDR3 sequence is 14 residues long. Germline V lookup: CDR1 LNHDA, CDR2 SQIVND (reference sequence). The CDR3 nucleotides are TGTGCCAGTAGTATATACGCAGGCTCCTACGAGCAGTACTTC. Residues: CASSIYAGSYEQYF.

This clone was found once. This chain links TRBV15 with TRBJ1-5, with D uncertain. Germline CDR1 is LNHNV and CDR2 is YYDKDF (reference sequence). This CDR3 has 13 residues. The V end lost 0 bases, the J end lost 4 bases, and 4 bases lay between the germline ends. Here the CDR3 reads CATSRDLNQPQHF. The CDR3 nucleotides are TGTGCCACCAGCAGAGATCTTAATCAGCCCCAGCATTTT. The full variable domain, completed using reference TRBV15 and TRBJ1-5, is DAMVIQNPRYQVTQFGKPVTLSCSQTLNHNVMYWYQQKSSQAPKLLFHYYDKDFNNEADTPDNFQSRRPNTSFCFLDIRSPGLGDTAMYLCATSRDLNQPQHFGDGTRLSIL.

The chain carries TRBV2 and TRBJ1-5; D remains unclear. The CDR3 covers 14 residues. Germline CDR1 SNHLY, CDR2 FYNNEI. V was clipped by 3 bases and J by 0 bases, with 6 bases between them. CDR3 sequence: CASSDAISNQPQHF. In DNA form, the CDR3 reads TGTGCCAGCAGTGATGCGATTAGCAATCAGCCCCAGCATTTT.

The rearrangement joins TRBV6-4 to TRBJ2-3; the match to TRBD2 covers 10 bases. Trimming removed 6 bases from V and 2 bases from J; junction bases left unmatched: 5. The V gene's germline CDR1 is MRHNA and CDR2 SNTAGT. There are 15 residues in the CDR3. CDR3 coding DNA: TGTGCCAGCAGCCCCGGGACTAGCGACACAGATACGCAGTATTTT. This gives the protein CASSPGTSDTDTQYF.

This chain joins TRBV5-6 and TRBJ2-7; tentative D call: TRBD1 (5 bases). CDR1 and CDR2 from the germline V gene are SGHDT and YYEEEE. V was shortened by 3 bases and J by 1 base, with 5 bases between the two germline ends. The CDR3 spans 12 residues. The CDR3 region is CASSSGSYEQYV. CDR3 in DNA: TGTGCCAGCAGCTCAGGGTCCTACGAGCAGTACGTC.

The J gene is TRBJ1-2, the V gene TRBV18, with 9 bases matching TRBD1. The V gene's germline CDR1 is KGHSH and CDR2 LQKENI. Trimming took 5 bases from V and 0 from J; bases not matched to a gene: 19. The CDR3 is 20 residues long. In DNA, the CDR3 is TGTGCCAGCTCAGCCTCGAGCCGGACAGGGGCGAAGCCCCCTAACTATGGCTACACCTTC. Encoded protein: CASSASSRTGAKPPNYGYTF.

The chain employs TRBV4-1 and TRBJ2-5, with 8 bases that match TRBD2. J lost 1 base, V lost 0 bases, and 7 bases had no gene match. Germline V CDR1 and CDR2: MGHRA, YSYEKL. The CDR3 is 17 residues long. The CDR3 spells CASSQDGASGFQETQYF. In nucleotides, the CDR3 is TGCGCCAGCAGCCAAGATGGCGCTAGCGGGTTCCAAGAGACCCAGTACTTC.

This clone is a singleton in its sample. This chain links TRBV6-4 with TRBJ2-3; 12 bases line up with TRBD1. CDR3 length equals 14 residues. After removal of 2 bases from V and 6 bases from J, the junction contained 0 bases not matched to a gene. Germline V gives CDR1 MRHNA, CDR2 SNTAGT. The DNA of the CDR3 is TGTGCCAGCAGTGACGGGACAGGGGGCGATACGCAGTATTTT. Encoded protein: CASSDGTGGDTQYF.

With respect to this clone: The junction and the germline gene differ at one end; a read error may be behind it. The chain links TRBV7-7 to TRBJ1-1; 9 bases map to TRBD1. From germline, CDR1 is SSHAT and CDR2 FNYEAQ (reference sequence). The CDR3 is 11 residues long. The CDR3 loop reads CASSWDREAFF. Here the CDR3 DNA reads TGTGCTAGCAGCTGGGACAGGGAGGCTTTCTTT.

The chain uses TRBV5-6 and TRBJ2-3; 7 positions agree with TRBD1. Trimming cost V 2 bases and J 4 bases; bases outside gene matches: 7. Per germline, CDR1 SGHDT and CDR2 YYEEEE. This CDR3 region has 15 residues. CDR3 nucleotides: TGTGCCAGCAGCTTAGAAAGGGGGCGGGCAGATACGCAGTATTTT. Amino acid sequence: CASSLERGRADTQYF.

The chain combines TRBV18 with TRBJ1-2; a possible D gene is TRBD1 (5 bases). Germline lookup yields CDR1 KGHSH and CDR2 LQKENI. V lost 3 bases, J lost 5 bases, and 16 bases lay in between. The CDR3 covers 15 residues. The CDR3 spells CASSPAKGFRYGYTF. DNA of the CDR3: TGTGCCAGCTCACCTGCTAAGGGGTTTCGGTATGGCTACACCTTC.

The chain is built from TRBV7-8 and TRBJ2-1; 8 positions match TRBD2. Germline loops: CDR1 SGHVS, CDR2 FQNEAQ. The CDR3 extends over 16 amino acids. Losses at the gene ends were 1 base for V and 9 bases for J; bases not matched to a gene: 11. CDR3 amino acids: CASSLVGAGVFGEQFF. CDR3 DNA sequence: TGTGCCAGCAGCTTAGTGGGAGCGGGGGTATTTGGTGAGCAGTTCTTC.

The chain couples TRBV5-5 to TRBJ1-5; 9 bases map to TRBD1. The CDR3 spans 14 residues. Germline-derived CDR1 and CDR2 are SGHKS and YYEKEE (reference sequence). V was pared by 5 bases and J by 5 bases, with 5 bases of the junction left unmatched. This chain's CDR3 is CASSPGQGYQPQHF. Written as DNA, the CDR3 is TGTGCCAGCAGTCCGGGACAGGGTTATCAGCCCCAGCATTTT.

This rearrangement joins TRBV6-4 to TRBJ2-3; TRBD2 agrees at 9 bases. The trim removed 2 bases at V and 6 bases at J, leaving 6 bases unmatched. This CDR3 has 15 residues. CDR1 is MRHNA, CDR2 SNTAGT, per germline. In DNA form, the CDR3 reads TGTGCCAGCAGTGACACAGCGGGAGGTGGGGATACGCAGTATTTT. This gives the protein CASSDTAGGGDTQYF.

The CDR3 nucleotides read TGTGCCAGCAGTTTATTGACGACAGGGGGCAATGCGGCCTACGAGCAGTACTTC. Translated, it gives CASSLLTTGGNAAYEQYF. The chain is built from TRBV27 and TRBJ2-7; 10 nucleotides line up with TRBD1. CDR1 is MNHEY, CDR2 SMNVEV, per germline (reference sequence). J lost 2 bases, V lost 1 base, and 11 bases had no gene match. The CDR3 loop spans 18 amino acids.

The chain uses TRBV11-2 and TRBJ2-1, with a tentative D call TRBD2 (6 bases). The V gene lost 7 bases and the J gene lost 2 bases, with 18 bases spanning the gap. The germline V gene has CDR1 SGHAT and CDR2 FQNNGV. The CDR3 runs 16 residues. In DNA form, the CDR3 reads TGTGCCAGCATCGGGGGACCCCGCTTCCCCTACAATGAGCAGTTCTTC. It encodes CASIGGPRFPYNEQFF.

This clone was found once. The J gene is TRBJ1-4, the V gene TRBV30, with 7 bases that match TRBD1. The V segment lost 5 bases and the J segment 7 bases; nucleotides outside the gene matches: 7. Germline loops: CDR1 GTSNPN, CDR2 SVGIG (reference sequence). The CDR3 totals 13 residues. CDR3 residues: CAWGGQNFEKLFF. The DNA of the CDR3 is TGTGCCTGGGGGGGACAGAACTTTGAAAAACTGTTTTTT.

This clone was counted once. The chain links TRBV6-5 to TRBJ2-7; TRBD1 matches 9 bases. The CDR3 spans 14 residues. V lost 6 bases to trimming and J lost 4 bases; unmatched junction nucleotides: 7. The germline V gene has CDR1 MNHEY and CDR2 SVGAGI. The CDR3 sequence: CASRPGTGSYEQYF. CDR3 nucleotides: TGTGCCAGCAGGCCCGGGACAGGGAGTTACGAGCAGTACTTC.

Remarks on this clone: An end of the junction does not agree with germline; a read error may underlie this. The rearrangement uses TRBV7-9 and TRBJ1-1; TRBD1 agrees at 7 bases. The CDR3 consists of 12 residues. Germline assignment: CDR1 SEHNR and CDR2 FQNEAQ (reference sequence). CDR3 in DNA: TGTTCCAGCAGCTACAGGGGCACTGAAGCTTTCTTT. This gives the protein CSSSYRGTEAFF.